This record covers a single T cell receptor beta chain. What it binds is not known. Using its own MiXCR run on the 5' RACE reads, TCRdb lists one record per CDR3 protein. The table includes about 20,000 distinct CDR3 sequences, 5.5% to 8.5% detected once. This sample was included in a study of spatial heterogeneity in lung cancer. As for the study in general: TCR transcript counts in tumor regions correlated strongly with a T cell module score from matched bulk RNA-seq.

Points from the study as a whole: Counts of expanded intratumoral alpha and beta TCRs tracked tumor mutation counts.

Sample time point: sample taken at primary tumor resection. Donors were fewer than 90 untreated early-stage non-small cell lung cancer patients. V was clipped by 1 base and J by 4 bases; unmatched bases: 11. The CDR3 covers 17 residues. CDR1 and CDR2 from the germline V gene are SGDLS and YYNGEE. Sequencing was performed on lung tumor tissue, taken at surgery. V usage is TRBV9 and J usage is TRBJ2-3; 8 bases are shared with TRBD2. The source of this sequence is a female donor with early-stage non-small cell lung cancer. The CDR3: CASSVLARSGGADTQYF. Written as DNA, the CDR3 is TGTGCCAGCAGCGTATTAGCGAGGAGCGGGGGTGCAGATACGCAGTATTTT.